What follows are 13 T cell receptor beta chains derived from one specimen sequenced in a study of cytomegalovirus exposure and HLA in healthy donors. With 60 Vbeta and 13 Jbeta primers, the PCR was carried out. Sequenced by immunoSEQ multiplex PCR; TCRdb stores in-frame clones only, minus some. The sample has some 150,000 clones; about 80% are singletons. Sequenced input: PBMCs. The receptor set was obtained from a woman between 35 and 50 years old in good health and CMV-seronegative.

The V gene is TRBV7-2, the J gene TRBJ2-1; possible D gene TRBD2, 6 bases. The germline V gene has CDR1 SGHTA and CDR2 FQGNSA. The CDR3 contains 15 residues. Trimming removed 2 bases at V and 3 bases at J, with 11 bases between. CDR3 protein: CASSLIPAGYNEQFF. CDR3 DNA: TGTGCCAGCAGCTTAATTCCAGCGGGCTACAATGAGCAGTTCTTC.

V usage is TRBV27 and J usage is TRBJ2-2, with D possibly being TRBD2 (5 bases). V was clipped by 2 bases and J by 2 bases, with 9 bases between them. The CDR3 is 15 residues long. The germline CDR1 and CDR2 sequences are MNHEY and SMNVEV (reference sequence). The CDR3 coding sequence is TGTGCCAGCAGTTTAGTCAGCGGAAACACCGGGGAGCTGTTTTTT. Encoded protein: CASSLVSGNTGELFF.

The gene calls are TRBV6-1 and TRBJ2-3; TRBD1 might be the D (6 bases). Germline loops: CDR1 MNHNS, CDR2 SASEGT. Trimming took off 2 bases at V and 3 bases at J, with 12 bases between the two ends. CDR3 length: 15 residues. This CDR3 is CASSEQGQGTDTQYF. CDR3 nucleotides: TGTGCCAGCAGTGAACAGGGGCAGGGTACAGATACGCAGTATTTT.

This chain connects TRBV2 to TRBJ2-7; 9 positions agree with TRBD1. Germline CDR1 reads SNHLY; CDR2 reads FYNNEI. V lost 8 bases to trimming and J lost 5 bases; unmatched junction nucleotides: 13. The CDR3 extends over 15 amino acids. The CDR3 protein is CASGRWGQGGDEQYF. The CDR3 DNA reads TGTGCCAGCGGCAGGTGGGGACAGGGTGGCGACGAGCAGTACTTC.

This clone appeared a single time. The chain is built from TRBV7-6 and TRBJ2-7, with no clear D. CDR3 length equals 15 residues. CDR1 and CDR2 (germline): SGHVS, FNYEAQ. V gave up 1 base and J gave up 2 bases, with 12 bases separating them. CDR3 nucleotides: TGTGCCAGCAGCTTAGAGGCGGAAGATCCCTACGAGCAGTACTTC. It yields the protein CASSLEAEDPYEQYF.

The chain employs TRBV11-1 and TRBJ2-7, with 8 bases that match TRBD1. This CDR3 comprises 15 residues. V shed 4 bases and J 5 bases; nucleotides not matched to a gene: 10. Germline values: CDR1 SGHAT, CDR2 FQDESV (reference sequence). The CDR3 DNA reads as TGTGCCAGCAGCTCCTCGACAGGGGCGTTCCACGAGCAGTACTTC. Protein product: CASSSSTGAFHEQYF.

CDR3 residues: CASSQLGQPQETQYF. In DNA form, the CDR3 reads TGTGCCAGCAGTCAACTAGGACAGCCCCAAGAGACCCAGTACTTC. This sequence joins TRBV28 and TRBJ2-5; TRBD1 is a possible D gene (6 bases). The germline CDR1 and CDR2 sequences are MDHEN and SYDVKM. The CDR3 totals 15 residues. Deletions cut 5 bases from V and 1 base from J, with 14 bases between.

This clone has just one count. The rearrangement uses TRBV27 and TRBJ2-7; 13 bases are a match to TRBD2. Per germline, CDR1 MNHEY and CDR2 SMNVEV (reference sequence). This CDR3 is 15 amino acids long. Trimming removed 6 bases from V and 2 bases from J; junction bases left unmatched: 4. The CDR3 region has the DNA TGTGCCAGCAGCCCCGGGACTAGCGGGACCTACGAGCAGTACTTC. This gives the protein CASSPGTSGTYEQYF.

Here the CDR3 reads CATSGGTGYNQPQHF. CDR3 DNA sequence: TGTGCCACCTCCGGGGGGACAGGGTATAATCAGCCCCAGCATTTT. V gene TRBV19 combines with J gene TRBJ1-5, with TRBD1 matching 9 bases. The V segment lost 10 bases and the J segment 4 bases; nucleotides outside the gene matches: 11. This CDR3 has 15 residues. Germline V gene lookup returns CDR1 LNHDA and CDR2 SQIVND (reference sequence).

The chain joins TRBV28 to TRBJ1-1, with TRBD1 matching 7 bases. The germline CDR1 and CDR2 sequences are MDHEN and SYDVKM. This CDR3 spans 16 amino acids. V lost 6 bases to trimming and J lost 6 bases; unmatched junction nucleotides: 16. The chain's CDR3 is CASRDTLGQAGAEAFF. The CDR3 bases are TGTGCCAGCAGGGACACACTCGGACAGGCCGGGGCTGAAGCTTTCTTT.

This clone has more than one count but fewer than ten. The chain uses TRBV4-1 and TRBJ2-7; 8 bases are shared with TRBD2. Per germline, CDR1 MGHRA and CDR2 YSYEKL. This CDR3 has 15 residues. Trimming took 0 bases from V and 5 from J; bases not matched to a gene: 6. The CDR3 here is CASSQEGAGVNEQYF. The CDR3 region has the DNA TGCGCCAGCAGCCAAGAAGGAGCGGGAGTCAACGAGCAGTACTTC.

The V gene is TRBV5-1, the J gene TRBJ2-5, with D possibly being TRBD1 (5 bases). The better agreement between TRBJ2-7 and the DNA end casts doubt on the J call. Germline V gene lookup returns CDR1 SGHRS and CDR2 YFSETQ. The CDR3 is made up of 13 amino acids. The CDR3: CASAWQGPNEQYF. The CDR3 DNA is TGCGCCAGCGCCTGGCAGGGTCCAAACGAGCAGTACTTC.

The gene calls are TRBV10-3 and TRBJ2-7, with 14 bases aligning to TRBD2. CDR3 length equals 16 residues. Germline lookup yields CDR1 ENHRY and CDR2 SYGVKD. The V and J ends lost 6 bases and 2 bases, in that order; junction bases with no gene match: 6. The CDR3 here is CAIRDRLAGGPYEQYF. The CDR3 DNA reads TGTGCCATCAGAGACAGACTAGCGGGAGGGCCCTACGAGCAGTACTTC.